What follows are 17 T cell receptor beta chains derived from one specimen sequenced in a study of T-cell memory formation after mild COVID-19. TCRdb passed the 5' RACE reads through MiXCR, listing each CDR3 protein once. The data hold 350,000 to 400,000 distinct CDR3 sequences, with 20% to 25% observed a single time. Sequenced: PBMCs or a T cell subset sorted from them (not recorded which). Every receptor here comes from an adult woman who had mild COVID-19 (a few samples of this study predate the infection). Cell type and time point are not known.

This clonotype has a handful of counts. This chain joins TRBV20-1 and TRBJ2-7; no clear D gene. CDR1 DFQATT and CDR2 SNEGSKA come from the germline V gene (reference sequence). Trimming took off 3 bases at V and 4 bases at J, with 16 bases between the two ends. CDR3 length equals 14 residues. The CDR3 here is CSARSGTGVYEQYF. The CDR3, as DNA: TGCAGTGCTAGGAGTGGAACGGGTGTGTACGAGCAGTACTTC.

The chain recombines TRBV2 with TRBJ2-5; D perhaps matches TRBD2 (6 bases). V lost 1 base, J lost 0 bases, and 9 bases lay in between. The CDR3 extends over 15 amino acids. CDR1 and CDR2 from the germline V gene are SNHLY and FYNNEI. The CDR3 loop reads CASSEGGGYQETQYF. CDR3 sequence (DNA): TGTGCCAGCAGTGAAGGTGGAGGGTACCAAGAGACCCAGTACTTC.

This rearrangement joins TRBV12-3 or TRBV12-4 to TRBJ2-3, with D perhaps matching TRBD2 (6 bases). This CDR3 is 15 amino acids long. Between the trimmed V and J ends, which lost 3 bases and 2 bases, there was a span of 12 bases. The CDR3 coding sequence is TGTGCCAGCAGTTTTAGGAGGGTCGACACAGATACGCAGTATTTT. It codes for CASSFRRVDTDTQYF.

The rearrangement uses TRBV30 and TRBJ2-2; D is perhaps TRBD1 (6 bases). Germline assignment: CDR1 GTSNPN and CDR2 SVGIG (reference sequence). V lost 3 bases and J lost 4, with 15 bases in between. The CDR3 is 15 amino acids. The CDR3 bases are TGTGCCTGGAGATGGACAGCCCTGCGCACCGGGGAGCTGTTTTTT. Protein sequence: CAWRWTALRTGELFF.

The chain uses TRBV12-3 or TRBV12-4 and TRBJ1-2; D perhaps matches TRBD1 (6 bases). The CDR3 is 14 residues long. V gave up 6 bases and J gave up 8 bases, with 19 bases separating them. CDR3 nucleotides: TGTGCCAGCAGCCCCGAGGGGGGCGCTTCCGGCTACACCTTC. Encoded protein: CASSPEGGASGYTF.

The chain is built from TRBV10-3 and TRBJ2-7; tentatively, D is TRBD2 (6 bases). The CDR3 sequence is 15 residues long. With 0 bases removed from V and 3 bases from J, the gap between germline ends came to 12 bases. Germline V gene data show CDR1 as ENHRY and CDR2 as SYGVKD. CDR3 loop: CAISESGLEGYEQYF. Here the CDR3 DNA reads TGTGCCATCAGTGAGTCGGGACTGGAGGGCTACGAGCAGTACTTC.

The chain couples TRBV11-2 to TRBJ2-3, with 8 bases matching TRBD1. CDR3 length equals 14 residues. CDR1 and CDR2 (germline): SGHAT, FQNNGV. V trimming: 1 base; J trimming: 10 bases; junction bases outside the gene matches: 7. The CDR3 is CASSLVVTGVPQYF. CDR3 DNA: TGTGCCAGCAGCTTAGTAGTGACAGGGGTGCCGCAGTATTTT.

This clonotype showed up just a few times. The gene calls are TRBV20-1 and TRBJ2-1; D is unclear. Germline V CDR1 and CDR2: DFQATT, SNEGSKA (reference sequence). The CDR3 loop spans 15 amino acids. V lost 2 bases to trimming and J lost 0 bases, with 11 bases between them. The CDR3 here is CSARIPLSSYNEQFF. In DNA form, the CDR3 reads TGCAGTGCTAGAATCCCGCTGAGCTCCTACAATGAGCAGTTCTTC.

The CDR3 sequence: CASSPWDRKETQYF. The CDR3 nucleotides read TGTGCCAGCAGCCCCTGGGACAGAAAAGAGACCCAGTACTTC. This chain connects TRBV9 to TRBJ2-5; TRBD1 agrees at 7 bases. V dropped 4 bases and J dropped 3; count of bases not matched to a gene: 6. Germline V gene lookup returns CDR1 SGDLS and CDR2 YYNGEE. The CDR3 spans 14 residues.

The gene calls are TRBV7-9 and TRBJ2-5; unclear D gene. Trimming removed 5 bases at V and 5 bases at J, with 12 bases between. The germline V gene has CDR1 SEHNR and CDR2 FQNEAQ (reference sequence). The CDR3 spans 13 residues. The CDR3 DNA follows: TGTGCCAGCAGCCCCGGACGGGTCGAGACCCAGTACTTC. It translates to CASSPGRVETQYF. Filled out from reference TRBV7-9 and TRBJ2-5, the complete variable domain reads DTGVSQNPRHKITKRGQNVTFRCDPISEHNRLYWYRQTLGQGPEFLTYFQNEAQLEKSRLLSDRFSAERPKGSFSTLEIQRTEQGDSAMYLCASSPGRVETQYFGPGTRLLVL.

In this sample, this clonotype turned up a few times. V usage is TRBV6-2 or TRBV6-3 and J usage is TRBJ2-1, with TRBD2 identical over 7 bases. CDR3 length equals 15 residues. Germline CDR1 reads MNHEY; CDR2 reads SVGEGT. The J segment lost 5 bases and the V segment lost 2 bases, leaving 6 bases of the junction unmatched. DNA of the CDR3: TGTGCCAGCAGTTACGGGCTAGCGGACAACAATGAGCAGTTCTTC. Protein product: CASSYGLADNNEQFF.

This clonotype was seen more than once but under ten times. This rearrangement joins TRBV6-1 to TRBJ2-5, with 9 bases identical to TRBD1. Trimming took 6 bases from V and 4 from J; bases not matched to a gene: 9. The CDR3 has 15 amino acids. Per germline, CDR1 MNHNS and CDR2 SASEGT. The CDR3 DNA reads TGTGCCAGCAGGTCCGGGACAGGGTTTTCAGAGACCCAGTACTTC. It is translated as CASRSGTGFSETQYF.

This clonotype showed up just a few times. The genes are TRBV2 and TRBJ2-7, with TRBD1 matching over 9 bases. This CDR3 is built from 13 residues. V lost 9 bases and J lost 5; bases outside the gene matches: 8. CDR1 is SNHLY, CDR2 FYNNEI, per germline. CDR3 coding DNA: TGTGCCAGTTGTAGGGACAGGGACCACGAGCAGTACTTC. This codes for CASCRDRDHEQYF. The variable domain in full, with the rest retrieved from reference TRBV2 and TRBJ2-7, is EPEVTQTPSHQVTQMGQEVILRCVPISNHLYFYWYRQILGQKVEFLVSFYNNEISEKSEIFDDQFSVERPDGSNFTLKIRSTKLEDSAMYFCASCRDRDHEQYFGPGTRLTVT.

V usage is TRBV29-1 and J usage is TRBJ2-2; 8 bases map to TRBD1. Germline lookup yields CDR1 SQVTM and CDR2 ANQGSEA. The CDR3 totals 14 residues. J gave up 4 bases and V 6 bases, and 7 bases lay outside the gene matches. The CDR3 protein is CSVLGQGGTGELFF. CDR3 bases: TGCAGCGTCCTTGGACAGGGTGGCACCGGGGAGCTGTTTTTT.

The chain joins TRBV7-9 to TRBJ1-1; the D gene is possibly TRBD1 (5 bases). V was clipped by 0 bases and J by 10 bases, with 12 bases between them. Germline CDR1 SEHNR, CDR2 FQNEAQ (reference sequence). CDR3 size: 13 residues. CDR3 sequence reads: CASSLAGHTTAFF. DNA for the CDR3: TGTGCCAGCAGCTTAGCGGGGCATACGACAGCTTTCTTT.

The chain uses TRBV20-1 and TRBJ1-1; maybe TRBD1 (5 bases). The CDR3 loop spans 15 amino acids. Germline loops: CDR1 DFQATT, CDR2 SNEGSKA (reference sequence). V was cut by 1 base and J by 1 base, with 13 bases left in between. The CDR3 loop is CSARGLRQGNTEAFF. Here the CDR3 DNA reads TGCAGTGCTAGAGGGTTACGGCAGGGGAACACTGAAGCTTTCTTT.

J is TRBJ2-7 and V is TRBV24-1, with D maybe TRBD2 (5 bases). V lost 5 bases, J lost 1 base, and 11 bases lay in between. This CDR3 is built from 14 residues. Germline CDR1 and CDR2: KGHDR and SFDVKD. CDR3 protein: CATSAGGPSYEQYF. The CDR3 coding sequence is TGTGCCACCAGTGCAGGAGGCCCTTCCTACGAGCAGTACTTC.